This T cell receptor beta chain was profiled in a study of CD8 T cells in Susac syndrome. Reverse transcription of about 0.45 to 1 ug RNA was performed with random hexamers. One entry per CDR3 protein results from TCRdb running MiXCR on the immunoSEQ multiplex PCR reads. Here the sample spans 100,000 to 150,000 distinct CDR3 sequences, 94% being singletons. CD8+ and CD4+ T cells from blood underwent TCR beta sequencing. The germline V gene encodes CDR1 LGHDT and CDR2 YNNKEL (reference sequence). CDR3 length: 14 residues. Trimming took 0 bases from V and 4 from J, leaving 9 bases between them. The V call is TRBV3-1, the J call TRBJ1-2, with unresolved D. This TCR came from a human donor in good health. Sequencing input: CD4+ T cells from PBMCs. CDR3 in DNA: TGTGCCAGCAGCCAAGATGGCGATGCCTATGGCTACACCTTC. Translation gives CASSQDGDAYGYTF. The variable domain in full, completed from reference TRBV3-1 and TRBJ1-2, reads DTAVSQTPKYLVTQMGNDKSIKCEQNLGHDTMYWYKQDSKKFLKIMFSYNNKELIINETVPNRFSPKSPDKAHLNLHINSLELGDSAVYFCASSQDGDAYGYTFGSGTRLTVV.